This T cell receptor (beta chain) was identified in a study of PD-L1 blockade in urothelial cancer. In the study overall: Blood was subjected to analysis at 3 weeks (second dose) and 6 weeks following treatment start. Regarding the study as a whole: Enhanced expansion of tumor-associated blood clones at 3 weeks characterized durable-benefit patients.

For each patient, 1 to 8 samples were obtained, pretreatment and on-treatment. Synthetic TCR analog templates were added to each PCR reaction. TCRdb keeps only in-frame clones here, not all; method: immunoSEQ multiplex PCR. This table holds under 30,000 clones, 84% found once. The length of the CDR3 is 13 residues. With 5 bases removed from V and 3 bases from J, the gap between germline ends came to 10 bases. Germline loops: CDR1 MGHRA, CDR2 YSYEKL. This clone was observed a few times. The antigen remains unidentified. The clonotype comes from a man aged 65 to 79 with urothelial cancer. The V and J genes are TRBV4-1 and TRBJ1-2, with D perhaps TRBD1 (6 bases). The source was PBMCs, collected around atezolizumab (anti-PD-L1) treatment. This CDR3 reads CASSIRQDYGYTF. The DNA for the CDR3 is TGCGCCAGCAGCATAAGACAGGACTATGGCTACACCTTC.